This is a list of T cell receptor beta chains from one sample in a study of cytotoxic CD8 clonotypes in ibrutinib-treated CLL. The table came from immunoSEQ multiplex PCR; TCRdb's copy has only in-frame clones and leaves some out. The table has approximately 67,000 clones, 80% seen once; the top ten hold approximately 7.7%. The sample was PBMCs, taken at disease progression, from a patient treated with ibrutinib. These receptor sequences come from a human donor with chronic lymphocytic leukemia. Each CDR3 is given with its conserved first and last residue. The D gene is left open where the match is weak. Part of the rows lack a size; the others show once, few, many or a class for expanded clones.

length,J,size,D,V,DNA,CDR3
15,TRBJ1-2,few,NA,TRBV18,TGTGCCAGCTCATCCTGGACAGCTAGTGGCAATGGCTACACCTTC,CASSSWTASGNGYTF
15,TRBJ2-7,NA,NA,TRBV7-8,TGTGCCAGCAGCTTCTTGGGACTTCCTGTCGACGAGCAGTACTTC,CASSFLGLPVDEQYF
11,TRBJ1-3,NA,NA,TRBV9,TGTGCCAGCAGGGAGGGAAACACCATATATTTT,CASREGNTIYF
12,TRBJ1-4,NA,NA,TRBV30,TGTGCCTGGAGTGTGGCAAAAGAAAAACTGTTTTTT,CAWSVAKEKLFF
14,TRBJ2-3,few,TRBD1,TRBV5-1,TGCGCCAGCAGCTACGGACAGGGCACAGATACGCAGTATTTT,CASSYGQGTDTQYF
15,TRBJ2-7,NA,NA,TRBV5-1,TGCGCCAGCAGCCCGAGCGAAGGGAGTACTACGAGGCAGTACTTC,CASSPSEGSTTRQYF
13,TRBJ1-2,NA,NA,TRBV18,TGTGCCAGCTCCAACCAAAGAGACGGGGACTACACCTTC,CASSNQRDGDYTF
15,TRBJ1-2,NA,NA,TRBV27,TGTGCCAGCAGTCCCCTCGGGTGGGATAACTATGGCTACACCTTC,CASSPLGWDNYGYTF
16,TRBJ1-4,NA,NA,TRBV4-1,TGCGCCAGCAGCCCTATCGGGACTCTCGGCAATGAAAAACTGTTTTTT,CASSPIGTLGNEKLFF
16,TRBJ2-2,NA,TRBD2,TRBV10-3,TGTGCCATCAGTTGGACTAGCGGGGGTAGGACCGGGGAGCTGTTTTTT,CAISWTSGGRTGELFF
16,TRBJ2-7,NA,NA,TRBV6-5,TGTGCCAGCAGTTCCGGTATGGCGGGGTTAATCTACGAGCAGTACTTC,CASSSGMAGLIYEQYF